The following is a TCR beta chain sequence with its context. TCRdb keeps only in-frame clones here, not all; method: immunoSEQ multiplex PCR. The table has about 200,000 clones, approximately 84% seen once; the top ten hold 7% to 9%. This specimen comes from a study of blood T cell repertoires in COVID-19. Residents of about two dozen US areas, aged 18 to 89 years, made up the participants. Participant-reported clinical history was the basis for cohort assignment. Germline V gene data show CDR1 as SNHLY and CDR2 as FYNNEI. CDR3 length: 16 amino acids. The V end was cut by 6 bases, the J end by 1 base, with 16 bases between.

The sample comprised PBMCs or T cells enriched from blood (not recorded which). The chain joins TRBV2 to TRBJ1-3; D might be TRBD1 (5 bases). This sequence originates from a man aged 40-55 years who had recovered from COVID-19. The CDR3 loop reads CASSAFQGLSGNTIYF. As DNA, the CDR3 is TGTGCCAGCAGCGCATTTCAGGGTCTGTCTGGAAACACCATATATTTT.